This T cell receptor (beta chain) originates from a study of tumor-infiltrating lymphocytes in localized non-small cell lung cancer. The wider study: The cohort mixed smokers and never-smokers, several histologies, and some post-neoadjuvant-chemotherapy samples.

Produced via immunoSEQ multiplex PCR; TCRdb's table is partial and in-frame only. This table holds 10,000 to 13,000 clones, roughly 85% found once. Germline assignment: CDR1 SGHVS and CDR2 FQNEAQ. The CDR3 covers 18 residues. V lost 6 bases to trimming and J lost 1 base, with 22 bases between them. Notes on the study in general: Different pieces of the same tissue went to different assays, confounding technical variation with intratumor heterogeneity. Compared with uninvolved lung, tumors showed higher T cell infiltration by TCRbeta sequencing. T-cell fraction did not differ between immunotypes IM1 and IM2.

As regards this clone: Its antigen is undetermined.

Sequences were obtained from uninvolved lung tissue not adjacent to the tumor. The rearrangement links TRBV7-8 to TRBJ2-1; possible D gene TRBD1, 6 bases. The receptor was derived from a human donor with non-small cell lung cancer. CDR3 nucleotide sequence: TGTGCCAGCAGTTCCCATCTACAGGGAACGGGGTCCTACAATGAGCAGTTCTTC. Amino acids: CASSSHLQGTGSYNEQFF.